This T cell receptor beta chain was retrieved from a study of T-cell memory formation after mild COVID-19. MiXCR was run by TCRdb on the 5' RACE reads, yielding one entry per CDR3 protein. The data show 190,000 or so distinct CDR3 sequences, roughly 30% seen once. The CDR3 has 14 amino acids. The V gene lost 4 bases and the J gene lost 4 bases, with 10 bases spanning the gap. Per germline, CDR1 KGHDR and CDR2 SFDVKD. This clonotype was sampled from an adult woman who had mild COVID-19 (a few samples of this study predate the infection). Cell type and time point are not known. This chain uses TRBV24-1 with TRBJ1-5; no clear D gene. The material sequenced was PBMCs or a T cell subset sorted from them (not recorded which). The CDR3 coding sequence is TGTGCCACCAGTGAATCGGACGGGAATCAGCCCCAGCATTTT. As protein: CATSESDGNQPQHF.